Following are 20 T cell receptor beta chains from one sample sequenced in a study of blood T cell repertoires in COVID-19 (dated by TCRdb to 2020 to 2021). The library was prepared using the immunoSEQ multiplex PCR assay. TCRdb took over this immuneACCESS table, retaining in-frame rearrangements with V and J assigned. Such tables are incomplete; in checked studies, under half of the missing clones stem from an unresolved V gene, and the remainder is unexplained. The sample profile shows about 98,000 clones; 82% of them were found once. Roughly 11% of the sample is held by the ten biggest clonotypes. Sequenced sample: peripheral blood. These receptors originate from a man between 65 and 85 years old with active or convalescent COVID-19.

This chain links TRBV11-2 with TRBJ1-5; D is ambiguous. In germline, CDR1 is SGHAT, CDR2 FQNNGV. The V end was cut by 1 base, the J end by 4 bases, with 8 bases between. CDR3 size: 14 residues. CDR3 loop: CASSLGGKNQPQHF. The DNA of the CDR3 is TGTGCCAGCAGCTTAGGAGGCAAGAATCAGCCCCAGCATTTT.

The V gene is TRBV7-9, the J gene TRBJ2-7; unclear D gene. The CDR3 contains 13 residues. CDR1 is SEHNR and CDR2 is FQNEAQ in the germline V gene (reference sequence). V lost 4 bases and J lost 0, with 7 bases in between. Here the CDR3 reads CASSSAGSYEQYF. In DNA, the CDR3 is TGTGCCAGCAGCTCCGCAGGCTCCTACGAGCAGTACTTC.

The chain carries TRBV6-5 and TRBJ1-5, with D possibly matching TRBD1 (6 bases). Germline V gene lookup returns CDR1 MNHEY and CDR2 SVGAGI. The V gene lost 7 bases and the J gene lost 6 bases, with 13 bases spanning the gap. The CDR3 has 13 amino acids. The CDR3 spells CASTTGNGQPQHF. For the CDR3, the DNA is TGTGCCAGCACCACAGGGAATGGTCAGCCCCAGCATTTT.

The genes are TRBV7-3 and TRBJ1-2; TRBD1 matches 7 bases. The CDR3 length is 14 residues. Germline CDR1 reads SGHTA; CDR2 reads FQGTGA. V dropped 2 bases and J dropped 6; count of bases not matched to a gene: 6. CDR3 bases: TGTGCCAGCAGCTTAGGCCAGGGGGAAAATGGCTACACCTTC. It encodes CASSLGQGENGYTF.

The chain carries TRBV9 and TRBJ1-2, with a tentative D call TRBD1 (5 bases). There are 14 residues in the CDR3. CDR1 is SGDLS and CDR2 is YYNGEE in the germline V gene. Trimming stripped 4 bases from V and 7 bases from J, with 17 bases between. The CDR3 bases are TGTGCCAGCAGCCCACAGAGCTCAGGGCTTGGCTACACCTTC. Protein sequence: CASSPQSSGLGYTF.

This chain connects TRBV6-1 to TRBJ2-7, with TRBD2 identical over 13 bases. The J segment lost 0 bases and the V segment lost 4 bases, leaving 6 bases of the junction unmatched. Looked up from germline, CDR1 is MNHNS and CDR2 is SASEGT. The length of the CDR3 is 17 residues. The CDR3 DNA is TGTGCCAGCAGTGCCGGGACTAGCGGGGTGAGCTCCTACGAGCAGTACTTC. Its protein is CASSAGTSGVSSYEQYF.

The rearrangement joins TRBV7-2 to TRBJ2-7; tentatively, D is TRBD1 (6 bases). There are 14 residues in the CDR3. CDR1 is SGHTA and CDR2 is FQGNSA in the germline V gene. The ends were cut back, 3 bases at V and 0 bases at J, with 9 bases in the middle. CDR3 nucleotide sequence: TGTGCCAGCAGCTTTAACAGGGTCTCCTACGAGCAGTACTTC. Its protein product is CASSFNRVSYEQYF.

The chain recombines TRBV10-2 with TRBJ2-5, with D possibly being TRBD1 (5 bases). The CDR3 consists of 15 residues. Looked up from germline, CDR1 is WSHSY and CDR2 is SAAADI. The germline V and J ends were trimmed by 6 bases and 1 base, with 15 bases remaining between them. In nucleotides, the CDR3 is TGCGCCAGCAGCCCCCTCAGGGCAGTCCAAGAGACCCAGTACTTC. It specifies CASSPLRAVQETQYF.

V usage is TRBV4-1 and J usage is TRBJ2-7, with D hard to call. The V gene's germline CDR1 is MGHRA and CDR2 YSYEKL. V lost 3 bases and J lost 4, with 13 bases in between. The CDR3 runs 14 residues. The CDR3 DNA follows: TGCGCCAGCAGCCATCCCCTCGAAACTTACGAGCAGTACTTC. Its translation is CASSHPLETYEQYF.

This clone appeared a few times. This chain links TRBV15 with TRBJ1-5, with D possibly being TRBD1 (5 bases). The V gene lost 0 bases and the J gene lost 9 bases, with 18 bases spanning the gap. This CDR3 is built from 16 residues. The germline gives CDR1 LNHNV, CDR2 YYDKDF (reference sequence). The CDR3 is CATSRDWETGDLPQHF. CDR3 DNA sequence: TGTGCCACCAGCAGAGATTGGGAAACAGGTGATCTGCCCCAGCATTTT. Based on the CDR3 plus reference TRBV15 and TRBJ1-5, the full variable domain is DAMVIQNPRYQVTQFGKPVTLSCSQTLNHNVMYWYQQKSSQAPKLLFHYYDKDFNNEADTPDNFQSRRPNTSFCFLDIRSPGLGDTAMYLCATSRDWETGDLPQHFGDGTRLSIL.

In this sample, this clone turned up once. The CDR3 region has the DNA TGTGCCAGCTCCCAGGGGGCTTACTATGGCTACACCTTC. This gives the protein CASSQGAYYGYTF. The V and J genes are TRBV28 and TRBJ1-2; 8 bases agree with TRBD1. Germline-derived CDR1 and CDR2 are MDHEN and SYDVKM. V was pared by 8 bases and J by 3 bases, with 5 bases of the junction left unmatched. This CDR3 is built from 13 residues.

The gene calls are TRBV18 and TRBJ1-1, with 7 bases matching TRBD1. Unmatched junction bases numbered 5, after V lost 5 bases and J lost 8 bases. Germline V gene sequence: CDR1 KGHSH, CDR2 LQKENI. This CDR3 is built from 12 residues. The CDR3, as DNA: TGTGCCAGCTCAAATATCAGGGGGGAAGCTTTCTTT. Its protein product is CASSNIRGEAFF.

The genes are TRBV30 and TRBJ1-3; possibly TRBD1 for D (5 bases). The CDR3 runs to 16 residues. Trimming cost V 2 bases and J 0 bases, with 14 bases left between them. The germline CDR1 and CDR2 sequences are GTSNPN and SVGIG (reference sequence). CDR3 region: CAWSQAGGSSGNTIYF. DNA for the CDR3: TGTGCCTGGAGTCAGGCGGGGGGTAGCTCTGGAAACACCATATATTTT.

The chain employs TRBV12-3 or TRBV12-4 and TRBJ1-1, with D unclear. Trimming shortened V by 6 bases and J by 2 bases, and 10 bases separated the two germline ends. The CDR3 has 13 residues. CDR3 nucleotides: TGTGCCAGCAGGGCGACTTCAAACACTGAAGCTTTCTTT. This translates into CASRATSNTEAFF.

The chain has TRBV10-3 and TRBJ1-1, with D unclear. Germline lookup yields CDR1 ENHRY and CDR2 SYGVKD. V was pared by 4 bases and J by 0 bases, with 9 bases between. The CDR3 extends over 14 amino acids. This chain's CDR3 is CAISVGLMNTEAFF. In nucleotides, the CDR3 is TGTGCCATCAGTGTTGGACTCATGAACACTGAAGCTTTCTTT.

V usage is TRBV7-9 and J usage is TRBJ1-1; D might be TRBD1 (5 bases). Germline assignment: CDR1 SEHNR and CDR2 FQNEAQ (reference sequence). V dropped 11 bases and J dropped 0 bases, with 13 bases sitting between them. This CDR3 region has 13 residues. The CDR3 spells CAGKTALNTEAFF. In DNA form, the CDR3 reads TGTGCCGGCAAGACAGCATTGAACACTGAAGCTTTCTTT.

The chain couples TRBV27 to TRBJ1-6, with a weak D call TRBD1 (6 bases). Trimming shortened V by 6 bases and J by 7 bases, and 10 bases separated the two germline ends. The CDR3 contains 13 residues. Looked up from germline, CDR1 is MNHEY and CDR2 is SMNVEV (reference sequence). The CDR3 sequence is CASRNRANSPLHF. The CDR3, as DNA: TGTGCCAGCAGAAACAGGGCAAATTCACCCCTCCACTTT.

The gene calls are TRBV6-5 and TRBJ1-3; 9 bases line up with TRBD1. This CDR3 has 15 residues. Germline CDR1 is MNHEY and CDR2 is SVGAGI. V lost 6 bases and J lost 5; bases outside the gene matches: 8. The CDR3 DNA sequence: TGTGCCAGCAGACAGGGGGCAATTGGGAGAAACACCATATATTTT. It translates to CASRQGAIGRNTIYF.

The rearrangement uses TRBV11-3 and TRBJ1-6; perhaps TRBD1 as D (6 bases). Looked up from germline, CDR1 is SGHNT and CDR2 is YENEEA. There are 15 residues in the CDR3. V gave up 2 bases and J gave up 6 bases, with 11 bases separating them. The CDR3 spells CASSLSTGFNSPLHF. The DNA for the CDR3 is TGTGCCAGCAGCTTATCGACAGGATTTAATTCACCCCTCCACTTT. Full variable domain (outside the CDR3, taken from reference TRBV11-3 and TRBJ1-6): EAGVVQSPRYKIIEKKQPVAFWCNPISGHNTLYWYLQNLGQGPELLIRYENEEAVDDSQLPKDRFSAERLKGVDSTLKIQPAELGDSAVYLCASSLSTGFNSPLHFGNGTRLTVT.

This clone came up a few times. The J gene is TRBJ2-1, the V gene TRBV5-4, with 7 nucleotides matching TRBD1. V shed 0 bases, J shed 14 bases, and the junction held 8 bases outside the gene matches. CDR1 and CDR2 (germline): SGHNT, YYREEE (reference sequence). The CDR3 totals 13 residues. This chain's CDR3 is CASSLESGQGEFF. The DNA of the CDR3 is TGTGCCAGCAGCTTGGAAAGTGGTCAGGGGGAGTTCTTC.